This TCR beta chain was sequenced during a study of cytomegalovirus exposure and HLA in healthy donors. This CDR3 comprises 16 residues. Germline V gene data show CDR1 as MNHNS and CDR2 as SASEGT. Trimming removed 2 bases at V and 6 bases at J, with 19 bases between. This clone was seen a few times. Using immunoSEQ multiplex PCR, the repertoire was profiled, and TCRdb retains in-frame clones only, with some absent. The table includes hundreds of thousands of clones, less than 90% detected once. The source of this sequence is a man aged 18 to 35 in good health and CMV-seropositive. The V and J genes are TRBV6-1 and TRBJ1-2; D remains ambiguous. The sequenced material came from PBMCs. CDR3 nucleotides: TGTGCCAGCAGTGAACCCTCTACAATCTTAAAGGATGGCTACACCTTC. Residues: CASSEPSTILKDGYTF.